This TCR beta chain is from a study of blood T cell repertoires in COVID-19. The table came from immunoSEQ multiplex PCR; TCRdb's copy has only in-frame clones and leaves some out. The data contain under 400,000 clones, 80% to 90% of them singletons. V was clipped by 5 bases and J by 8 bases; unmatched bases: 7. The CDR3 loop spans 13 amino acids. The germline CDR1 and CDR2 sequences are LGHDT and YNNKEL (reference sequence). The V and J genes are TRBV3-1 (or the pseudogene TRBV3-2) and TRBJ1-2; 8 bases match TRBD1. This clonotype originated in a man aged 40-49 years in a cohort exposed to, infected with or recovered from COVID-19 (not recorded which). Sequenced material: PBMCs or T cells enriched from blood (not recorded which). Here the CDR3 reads CASSATGEGGYTF. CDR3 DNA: TGTGCCAGCAGCGCGACAGGGGAGGGAGGCTACACCTTC.